The sequence of this T cell receptor beta chain was determined in a study of blood T cell repertoires in COVID-19. As for the study in general: Nucleic acid was either cDNA or gDNA, and it came from T cells, B-cell-depleted T cells, or PBMCs.

This table comes from immunoSEQ multiplex PCR, and its TCRdb copy is limited to in-frame clones, with some not included. The sample records roughly 340,000 clones, around 87% being singletons. This clone was detected a few times. CDR1 and CDR2 from the germline V gene are MNHEY and SMNVEV (reference sequence). V lost 4 bases and J lost 8, with 15 bases in between. The CDR3 covers 15 residues. V usage is TRBV27 and J usage is TRBJ1-6; TRBD1 is a possible D gene (6 bases). Sequencing was performed on PBMCs or T cells enriched from blood (not recorded which). The TCR originated in a man between 40 and 49 years old in a cohort exposed to, infected with or recovered from COVID-19 (not recorded which). CDR3 in amino acids: CASSSDTGYYSPLHF. CDR3 DNA: TGTGCCAGCAGTTCGGATACAGGGTATTATTCACCCCTCCACTTT.